This T cell receptor (beta chain) was sequenced during a study of cytomegalovirus exposure and HLA in healthy donors. Study background: Later analysis reported that the approximately 110 validation repertoires shared the platform of the roughly 670 first-cohort repertoires.

Study-level findings and limits: The finding came from a later analysis; first-cohort TCR clusters tended to co-occur in the roughly 110 validation repertoires. A list of roughly 180 TCR beta chains associated with cytomegalovirus was given. It was reportedly the case that the classifier diagnosed cytomegalovirus status with high specificity and sensitivity.

This clone was observed a few times. The antigen is not known. Germline CDR1 reads LGHNT; CDR2 reads FRNRAP. CDR3 size: 13 residues. Profiling relied on immunoSEQ multiplex PCR, and the TCRdb table lists in-frame clones only, not all of them. The repertoire holds 150,000 to 200,000 clones, with about 82% as singletons. The genes are TRBV12-5 and TRBJ2-5, with 7 bases aligning to TRBD1. The sample taken for sequencing was PBMCs. This TCR came from a man under 40 in good health and CMV-seropositive. CDR3 sequence: CALRDSYQETQYF. The CDR3 nucleotides read TGTGCCCTGAGGGACAGCTACCAAGAGACCCAGTACTTC. Complete variable domain (other parts from reference TRBV12-5 and TRBJ2-5): DARVTQTPRHKVTEMGQEVTMRCQPILGHNTVFWYRQTMMQGLELLAYFRNRAPLDDSGMPKDRFSAEMPDATLATLKIQPSEPRDSAVYFCALRDSYQETQYFGPGTRLLVL.